A single sample is the source of the 6 T cell receptor beta chains below, sequenced in a study of early T cells in non-severe SARS-CoV-2 infection. TCRdb re-called the 5' RACE reads through MiXCR, storing one row per CDR3 protein. Of roughly 47,000 distinct CDR3 sequences listed, less than 7.5% were seen once; the top ten hold roughly 2.8%. The input for sequencing was whole blood, taken at baseline. These receptors were collected from an adult who was a healthcare worker with PCR-confirmed SARS-CoV-2 infection or an uninfected control (not recorded which).

This clonotype has at least ten counts. The genes are TRBV12-3 or TRBV12-4 and TRBJ2-2; D gene ambiguous. This CDR3 region has 14 residues. V was clipped by 6 bases and J by 5 bases, with 13 bases between them. CDR3 loop: CASRTWVGTGELFF. DNA of the CDR3: TGTGCCAGCAGGACATGGGTTGGAACCGGGGAGCTGTTTTTT.

In its sample, this clonotype was seen many times. The genes are TRBV11-2 and TRBJ2-2; TRBD2 is a possible D gene (7 bases). V was shortened by 5 bases and J by 2 bases, with 12 bases between the two germline ends. Germline assignment: CDR1 SGHAT and CDR2 FQNNGV. This CDR3 contains 15 residues. The CDR3 region has the DNA TGTGCCAGCAGCCGACGGGGGGCTAACACCGGGGAGCTGTTTTTT. It specifies CASSRRGANTGELFF.

The table lists this clonotype with many counts. The rearrangement links TRBV14 to TRBJ2-7; TRBD1 matches at 7 bases. The CDR3 runs 14 residues. Losses at the gene ends were 4 bases for V and 6 bases for J; bases not matched to a gene: 9. Looked up from germline, CDR1 is SGHDN and CDR2 is FVKESK. The CDR3 loop reads CASSPLSTGFEQYF. The CDR3 DNA is TGTGCCAGCAGCCCGCTTTCGACAGGGTTCGAGCAGTACTTC.

This clonotype came up many times. The rearrangement uses TRBV7-9 and TRBJ1-2, with unresolved D. Trimming removed 2 bases at V and 6 bases at J, with 13 bases between. Germline CDR1 is SEHNR and CDR2 is FQNEAQ (reference sequence). The CDR3 has 14 residues. The CDR3 spells CASSLLEGRHGYTF. The CDR3 nucleotides are TGTGCCAGCAGCTTATTGGAGGGAAGGCATGGCTACACCTTC.

In this sample, this clonotype turned up a few times. The rearrangement links TRBV5-4 to TRBJ2-7, with D perhaps TRBD1 (6 bases). Between the trimmed V and J ends, which lost 5 bases and 6 bases, there was a span of 18 bases. The CDR3 covers 14 residues. Germline CDR1 is SGHNT and CDR2 is YYREEE (reference sequence). The CDR3 DNA follows: TGTGCCAGCAGTTCCGGGACATCCCCCTCCGAGCAGTACTTC. It encodes CASSSGTSPSEQYF.

The chain carries TRBV27 and TRBJ2-1; possibly TRBD2 for D (6 bases). This CDR3 is built from 16 residues. Trimming took 2 bases from V and 4 from J, leaving 15 bases between them. Germline CDR1 and CDR2: MNHEY and SMNVEV (reference sequence). CDR3 DNA: TGTGCCAGCAGTTTAGGCCCTCCGACTAGTTACAATGAGCAGTTCTTC. Translation gives CASSLGPPTSYNEQFF.